The clone carrying this T cell receptor (beta chain) appeared a few times. This sample stems from a study of CD4 and CD8 cells across lung adenocarcinoma regions. Localized lung adenocarcinoma, a non-small cell lung cancer, affected the donors. One entry per CDR3 protein results from TCRdb running MiXCR on the PCR reads. The sample carries around 18,000 distinct CDR3 sequences, 50% recorded once. The receptor's source is a male donor with lung adenocarcinoma. The CD4 and CD8 labels of this study may be unreliable. Sequenced input: CD8+ T cells from the margin of a lung tumor.

As DNA, the CDR3 is TGTGCCAGCAGTGAAACAGGGGAAGCCTACTATGGCTACACCTTC. It encodes CASSETGEAYYGYTF. The V and J genes are TRBV6-1 and TRBJ1-2; TRBD1 matches at 7 bases. The germline V gene encodes CDR1 MNHNS and CDR2 SASEGT. The CDR3 has 15 residues. V was pared by 2 bases and J by 3 bases, with 6 bases of the junction left unmatched.